These T cell receptor beta chains were read from a single sample in a study of T cells in Graves' hyperthyroidism and ophthalmopathy. TCRdb used MiXCR to reprocess the multiplex PCR reads, holding one entry per CDR3 protein. The table has some 510,000 distinct CDR3 sequences, more than 45% seen once. Sample: peripheral blood or thyroid tissue (not recorded which). The source of these receptors is a woman under 30 with Graves' hyperthyroidism. CDR3s include the opening cysteine and the closing phenylalanine or tryptophan. A D gene is named only where the DNA matches it firmly. A clone size is listed for some rows: how often the clone was seen (once, few, many), or a class if it is expanded.

CDR3 protein: CASTPGQPYGYTF
CDR3 DNA: TGTGCCAGTACCCCGGGACAGCCCTATGGCTACACCTTC
D gene: TRBD1
J gene: TRBJ1-2
V gene: TRBV19
clone size: .

CDR3 protein: CASTGQGEKLFF
CDR3 DNA: TGTGCCAGCACAGGACAGGGGGAAAAACTGTTTTTT
D gene: TRBD1
J gene: TRBJ1-4
V gene: TRBV2
clone size: .

CDR3 protein: CASSESGGQETQYF
CDR3 DNA: TGTGCCAGCAGTGAATCCGGCGGACAAGAGACCCAGTACTTC
D gene: .
J gene: TRBJ2-5
V gene: TRBV6-1
clone size: many

CDR3 protein: CSANDPGVRQETQYF
CDR3 DNA: TGCAGTGCTAACGATCCGGGGGTGCGACAAGAGACCCAGTACTTC
D gene: .
J gene: TRBJ2-5
V gene: TRBV20-1
clone size: many

CDR3 protein: CASSIGTVDPLHF
CDR3 DNA: TGTGCCAGCAGCATAGGGACAGTTGACCCCCTCCACTTT
D gene: TRBD1
J gene: TRBJ1-6
V gene: TRBV7-2
clone size: many

CDR3 protein: CSAAGTSDGYTF
CDR3 DNA: TGCAGCGCAGCCGGGACGAGTGATGGCTACACCTTC
D gene: .
J gene: TRBJ1-2
V gene: TRBV29-1
clone size: many

CDR3 protein: CASSKTSAYGYEQYF
CDR3 DNA: TGTGCCAGCAGTAAGACTAGCGCGTATGGCTACGAGCAGTACTTC
D gene: TRBD2
J gene: TRBJ2-7
V gene: TRBV25-1
clone size: .

CDR3 protein: CASSVAVEETQYF
CDR3 DNA: TGTGCCAGCAGCGTAGCGGTCGAAGAGACCCAGTACTTC
D gene: .
J gene: TRBJ2-5
V gene: TRBV9
clone size: many

CDR3 protein: CSARQVDCEQYF
CDR3 DNA: TGCAGTGCTAGGCAGGTAGACTGCGAGCAGTACTTC
D gene: .
J gene: TRBJ2-7
V gene: TRBV20-1
clone size: .

CDR3 protein: CASSPGPDNSPLHF
CDR3 DNA: TGTGCCAGCTCACCCGGGCCAGATAATTCACCCCTCCACTTT
D gene: .
J gene: TRBJ1-6
V gene: TRBV2
clone size: .

CDR3 protein: CASSPGRADQPQHF
CDR3 DNA: TGTGCCAGCAGTCCCGGACGGGCAGATCAGCCCCAGCATTTT
D gene: .
J gene: TRBJ1-5
V gene: TRBV12-3/TRBV12-4
clone size: .

CDR3 protein: CASSLYRLLAGELFF
CDR3 DNA: TGTGCCAGCAGCTTATATCGACTCCTAGCCGGGGAGCTGTTTTTT
D gene: .
J gene: TRBJ2-2
V gene: TRBV7-2
clone size: .

CDR3 protein: CSVEDLRGPRGYTF
CDR3 DNA: TGCAGCGTTGAAGATTTGCGAGGGCCAAGGGGCTACACCTTC
D gene: .
J gene: TRBJ1-2
V gene: TRBV29-1
clone size: .

CDR3 protein: CASSVFPFGYTF
CDR3 DNA: TGTGCCAGCAGCGTATTCCCCTTTGGCTACACCTTC
D gene: .
J gene: TRBJ1-2
V gene: TRBV9
clone size: few

CDR3 protein: CSARGGQGNTEAFF
CDR3 DNA: TGCAGTGCTAGAGGGGGACAGGGAAATACTGAAGCTTTCTTT
D gene: TRBD1
J gene: TRBJ1-1
V gene: TRBV20-1
clone size: few

CDR3 protein: CSVGFSFLWGYTF
CDR3 DNA: TGCAGCGTTGGGTTTAGCTTCTTGTGGGGCTACACCTTC
D gene: .
J gene: TRBJ1-2
V gene: TRBV29-1
clone size: .

CDR3 protein: CASSLRGTGKGYTF
CDR3 DNA: TGTGCCAGCAGTTTAAGAGGGACAGGGAAAGGCTACACCTTC
D gene: TRBD1
J gene: TRBJ1-2
V gene: TRBV2
clone size: .

CDR3 protein: CASSPPSENSPLHF
CDR3 DNA: TGTGCCAGCTCACCACCTAGCGAAAATTCACCCCTCCACTTT
D gene: .
J gene: TRBJ1-6
V gene: TRBV7-6
clone size: .

CDR3 protein: CASSPRGQGAVDEQYF
CDR3 DNA: TGTGCCAGCAGCCCTAGGGGACAGGGGGCGGTGGATGAGCAGTACTTC
D gene: TRBD1
J gene: TRBJ2-7
V gene: TRBV7-9
clone size: .

CDR3 protein: CSAKVAGQGWSPLHF
CDR3 DNA: TGCAGTGCTAAGGTTGCTGGACAGGGTTGGTCACCCCTCCACTTT
D gene: TRBD1
J gene: TRBJ1-6
V gene: TRBV20-1
clone size: .

CDR3 protein: CATPGSYGYTF
CDR3 DNA: TGTGCCACCCCAGGGAGCTATGGCTACACCTTC
D gene: .
J gene: TRBJ1-2
V gene: TRBV24-1
clone size: .

CDR3 protein: CATLSPLGYGYTF
CDR3 DNA: TGTGCCACCCTATCCCCGTTGGGCTATGGCTACACCTTC
D gene: .
J gene: TRBJ1-2
V gene: TRBV25-1
clone size: many

CDR3 protein: CASTRQLPRKTEAFF
CDR3 DNA: TGTGCCAGCACAAGGCAGTTACCCAGAAAGACTGAAGCTTTCTTT
D gene: .
J gene: TRBJ1-1
V gene: TRBV7-2
clone size: .

CDR3 protein: CASSVAPQGPYEQYF
CDR3 DNA: TGTGCCAGCAGCGTAGCCCCGCAGGGGCCCTACGAGCAGTACTTC
D gene: .
J gene: TRBJ2-7
V gene: TRBV7-6
clone size: .

CDR3 protein: CASKSRQGNTEAFF
CDR3 DNA: TGTGCCAGCAAGAGTAGACAGGGGAACACTGAAGCTTTCTTT
D gene: TRBD1
J gene: TRBJ1-1
V gene: TRBV7-9
clone size: few

CDR3 protein: CSARPRDSPYEQYF
CDR3 DNA: TGCAGTGCTAGACCCCGGGACAGTCCCTACGAGCAGTACTTC
D gene: TRBD1
J gene: TRBJ2-7
V gene: TRBV20-1
clone size: few

CDR3 protein: CASSEAGGSGYNSPLHF
CDR3 DNA: TGTGCCAGCAGTGAGGCAGGGGGGAGTGGCTATAATTCACCCCTCCACTTT
D gene: TRBD1
J gene: TRBJ1-6
V gene: TRBV10-3
clone size: .

CDR3 protein: CSAGPTEAFF
CDR3 DNA: TGCAGTGCCGGCCCAACTGAAGCGTTCTTT
D gene: .
J gene: TRBJ1-1
V gene: TRBV20-1
clone size: .

CDR3 protein: CATKEETGNSPLHF
CDR3 DNA: TGTGCCACCAAAGAGGAGACAGGGAACTCACCCCTCCACTTT
D gene: TRBD1
J gene: TRBJ1-6
V gene: TRBV2
clone size: many

CDR3 protein: CASSLVPDQQETQYF
CDR3 DNA: TGTGCCAGCAGCTTAGTCCCGGACCAACAAGAGACCCAGTACTTC
D gene: .
J gene: TRBJ2-5
V gene: TRBV7-9
clone size: .

CDR3 protein: CASTVRGSSYEQYF
CDR3 DNA: TGTGCCAGCACCGTCCGAGGCAGCTCCTACGAGCAGTACTTC
D gene: .
J gene: TRBJ2-7
V gene: TRBV7-6
clone size: few